These T cell receptor beta chains were read from a single sample in a study of blood T cell repertoires in COVID-19. Method: immunoSEQ multiplex PCR; TCRdb's copy keeps in-frame clones and lacks some. Here the sample spans about 300,000 clones, 83% being singletons. Sample: peripheral blood. The receptors were sampled from a woman between 50 and 59 years old who had recovered from COVID-19. CDR3s include the opening cysteine and the closing phenylalanine or tryptophan. D genes are given only for firm matches. Not every row has a clone size; where given, it reads once, few, many or a size class.

clone_size j_call d_call v_call cdr3_aa cdr3_nt
NA TRBJ2-1 TRBD1 TRBV24-1 CATSDLTGGFVNEQFF TGTGCCACCAGTGATTTGACAGGGGGGTTTGTCAATGAGCAGTTCTTC
NA TRBJ2-2 TRBD1 TRBV7-2 CASRPWDRHTGELFF TGTGCCAGCAGGCCATGGGACAGGCACACCGGGGAGCTGTTTTTT
NA TRBJ2-5 NA TRBV7-9 CASSLGAFGQETQYF TGTGCCAGCAGCTTGGGGGCCTTCGGTCAAGAGACCCAGTACTTC
NA TRBJ2-1 TRBD2 TRBV7-3 CASSSLGTSGNYNEQFF TGTGCCAGCAGCTCCCTAGGGACTAGCGGGAATTACAATGAGCAGTTCTTC
once TRBJ2-1 NA TRBV5-4 CASSLDPRWQFF TGTGCCAGCAGCTTGGACCCTAGGTGGCAGTTCTTC
once TRBJ2-7 TRBD1 TRBV6-5 CASRTGDTNYEQYF TGTGCCAGCAGGACAGGGGATACGAACTACGAGCAGTACTTC
few TRBJ2-5 TRBD1 TRBV6-4 CASSEGQEGTQYF TGTGCCAGCAGCGAAGGACAGGAAGGGACCCAGTACTTC
NA TRBJ2-1 NA TRBV7-2 CASSLGDTGIHEQFF TGTGCCAGCAGCTTAGGGGATACAGGGATACATGAGCAGTTCTTC
once TRBJ1-4 NA TRBV9 CASSARPREKLFF TGTGCCAGCAGCGCCCGCCCCCGGGAAAAACTGTTTTTT
NA TRBJ2-5 TRBD2 TRBV14 CASSPWTSGRGLETQYF TGTGCCAGCAGCCCGTGGACTAGCGGGAGGGGTTTGGAGACCCAGTACTTC
NA TRBJ2-5 TRBD1 TRBV2 CASTWDREETQYF TGTGCCAGCACCTGGGACAGGGAAGAGACCCAGTACTTC
NA TRBJ2-5 TRBD2 TRBV29-1 CSGSTSGRQETQYF TGCAGCGGTTCCACTAGCGGGAGACAAGAGACCCAGTACTTC
NA TRBJ2-5 TRBD2 TRBV28 CASSLLKASGRVGETQYF TGTGCCAGCAGTTTATTAAAGGCTAGCGGGAGGGTGGGGGAGACCCAGTACTTC
once TRBJ1-4 NA TRBV30 CAWSWRENEKLFF TGTGCCTGGAGTTGGCGGGAGAATGAAAAACTGTTTTTT
NA TRBJ1-1 TRBD1 TRBV11-2 CASSKQGGGAEAFF TGTGCCAGCAGCAAACAGGGGGGTGGGGCTGAAGCTTTCTTT
NA TRBJ2-1 NA TRBV4-3 CASSQTDRINEQFF TGCGCCAGCAGCCAGACTGACAGGATCAATGAGCAGTTCTTC
NA TRBJ2-3 NA TRBV12-5 CASGLGTPDTQYF TGTGCTAGTGGTCTGGGGACTCCCGATACGCAGTATTTT
NA TRBJ1-3 TRBD1 TRBV4-1 CASSQETMTGGSGNTIYF TGCGCCAGCAGCCAAGAAACCATGACAGGGGGCTCTGGAAACACCATATATTTT
NA TRBJ2-1 NA TRBV19 CASSILAEGYNEQFF TGTGCCAGTAGTATATTGGCGGAGGGTTACAATGAGCAGTTCTTC
NA TRBJ2-1 TRBD1 TRBV6-4 CASSDGTGINEQFF TGTGCCAGCAGTGATGGGACAGGGATCAATGAGCAGTTCTTC
NA TRBJ1-2 TRBD1 TRBV27 CASSFLQGAGGYTF TGTGCCAGCAGTTTTCTACAGGGGGCAGGAGGCTACACCTTC
NA TRBJ1-1 NA TRBV5-4 CASSRGHKFLF TGTGCCAGCAGCCGAGGACATAAATTCCTCTTT
NA TRBJ2-2 NA TRBV7-9 CASTSLAPNTGELFF TGTGCCAGCACCTCTCTAGCCCCGAACACCGGGGAGCTGTTTTTT
NA TRBJ1-5 NA TRBV30 CAWSRGRIFSGNQPQHF TGTGCCTGGAGTCGTGGCAGGATCTTTTCAGGCAATCAGCCCCAGCATTTT
NA TRBJ1-5 TRBD1 TRBV28 CASSLRSGGSHSNQPQHF TGTGCCAGCAGTTTAAGGTCAGGGGGGTCTCATAGCAATCAGCCCCAGCATTTT
NA TRBJ2-1 NA TRBV4-3 CASSQDVSSSYNEQFF TGCGCCAGCAGCCAAGATGTGAGTAGCTCCTACAATGAGCAGTTCTTC
NA TRBJ2-4 NA TRBV6-7 CASSYGAWGLAKNIQYF TGTGCCAGCAGTTACGGAGCTTGGGGACTAGCCAAAAACATTCAGTACTTC
once TRBJ1-2 NA TRBV6-5 CASRRQRGSLYGYTF TGTGCCAGCAGGCGGCAGCGGGGATCCCTCTATGGCTACACCTTC
NA TRBJ1-1 TRBD1 TRBV4-3 CASSQERTGQGNTEAFF TGCGCCAGCAGCCAAGAAAGGACAGGGCAGGGGAACACTGAAGCTTTCTTT
once TRBJ2-7 TRBD1 TRBV28 CASLDRDREQYF TGTGCCAGCCTGGACAGGGACCGCGAGCAGTACTTC
NA TRBJ2-7 TRBD2 TRBV7-3 CASSSTSANYEQYF TGTGCCAGCAGCTCGACTAGCGCGAACTACGAGCAGTACTTC
NA TRBJ1-4 NA TRBV5-1 CASSLGGRLNEKLFF TGCGCCAGCAGCTTGGGAGGCAGACTTAATGAAAAACTGTTTTTT
NA TRBJ1-4 NA TRBV12-3/TRBV12-4 CASGDILWEKLFF TGTGCCAGCGGGGACATCTTATGGGAAAAACTGTTTTTT
NA TRBJ1-2 TRBD1 TRBV6-2/TRBV6-3 CASSDPGQGIYGYTF TGTGCCAGCAGTGATCCGGGACAGGGGATCTATGGCTACACCTTC
NA TRBJ2-7 NA TRBV4-3 CASSQDRGPYEQYF TGCGCCAGCAGCCAAGACAGGGGACCCTACGAGCAGTACTTC
once TRBJ2-1 TRBD2 TRBV9 CASSVLAGAASNSFF TGTGCCAGCAGCGTATTAGCGGGAGCCGCATCTAACTCGTTCTTC
few TRBJ1-2 NA TRBV25-1 CASSEGGRGSGGYTF TGTGCCAGCAGTGAAGGGGGGAGGGGATCGGGTGGCTACACCTTC
NA TRBJ2-3 TRBD1 TRBV7-2 CASSSYPGQRQYF TGTGCCAGCAGCTCATACCCGGGACAGAGGCAGTATTTT
once TRBJ2-5 NA TRBV11-2 CASSSSFQETQYF TGTGCCAGCAGCTCTAGCTTCCAAGAGACCCAGTACTTC
NA TRBJ1-6 NA TRBV24-1 CATSDTSYNSPLHF TGTGCCACCAGTGATACGAGCTATAATTCACCCCTCCACTTT
few TRBJ1-5 TRBD1 TRBV28 CATLDRGDDQPQHF TGTGCCACCCTAGACAGGGGAGATGATCAGCCCCAGCATTTT
NA TRBJ2-3 NA TRBV7-2 CASSYGTFPISTDTQYF TGTGCCAGCAGCTATGGGACTTTCCCGATAAGCACAGATACGCAGTATTTT
NA TRBJ2-1 TRBD1 TRBV4-1 CASSQPDRASYNEQFF TGCGCCAGCAGCCAACCTGACAGGGCGTCCTACAATGAGCAGTTCTTC